Each of the 20 T cell receptor beta chains below was sequenced from the same sample in a study of blood T cells in healthy people across ages. The authors ran a second PCR of roughly 6 to 12 cycles using a sample-barcoded 5' primer and a J-beta primer mix. TCRdb re-called the 5' RACE reads with MiXCR, one entry per CDR3 protein. This table has some 1,500,000 distinct CDR3 sequences, around 40% appearing once. Sequenced sample: blood. The receptors here all came from a woman aged 18-35 years in good health.

The gene calls are TRBV5-1 and TRBJ2-2; D possibly corresponds to TRBD2 (6 bases). V lost 4 bases to trimming and J lost 8 bases, with 9 bases between them. Per germline, CDR1 SGHRS and CDR2 YFSETQ. The CDR3 has 12 amino acids. The CDR3: CASSDGSGELFF. The CDR3 coding sequence is TGCGCCAGCAGCGACGGGAGTGGGGAGCTGTTTTTT. Supplemented by reference TRBV5-1 and TRBJ2-2, the full variable domain reads KAGVTQTPRYLIKTRGQQVTLSCSPISGHRSVSWYQQTPGQGLQFLFEYFSETQRNKGNFPGRFSGRQFSNSRSEMNVSTLELGDSALYLCASSDGSGELFFGEGSRLTVL.

J is TRBJ1-5 and V is TRBV2; 8 bases are shared with TRBD1. Per the germline V gene, CDR1 is SNHLY and CDR2 is FYNNEI. Trimming removed 8 bases from V and 3 bases from J; junction bases left unmatched: 9. The CDR3 loop spans 15 amino acids. The CDR3 DNA sequence: TGTGCCAGCTCAGGACAGGGTTGGGACAATCAGCCCCAGCATTTT. Its translation is CASSGQGWDNQPQHF. The complete variable domain, with remaining parts taken from reference TRBV2 and TRBJ1-5, reads EPEVTQTPSHQVTQMGQEVILRCVPISNHLYFYWYRQILGQKVEFLVSFYNNEISEKSEIFDDQFSVERPDGSNFTLKIRSTKLEDSAMYFCASSGQGWDNQPQHFGDGTRLSIL.

This clonotype was found a few times. This chain joins TRBV7-2 and TRBJ1-2; tentative D call: TRBD1 (5 bases). The CDR3 is 14 residues long. Germline lookup yields CDR1 SGHTA and CDR2 FQGNSA. The V end lost 1 base, the J end lost 4 bases, and 10 bases lay between the germline ends. The CDR3 here is CASSLVPDIYGYTF. The CDR3 region has the DNA TGTGCCAGCAGCTTAGTCCCGGACATCTATGGCTACACCTTC. Drawing the rest from reference TRBV7-2 and TRBJ1-2, the complete variable domain is GAGVSQSPSNKVTEKGKDVELRCDPISGHTALYWYRQSLGQGLEFLIYFQGNSAPDKSGLPSDRFSAERTGGSVSTLTIQRTQQEDSAVYLCASSLVPDIYGYTFGSGTRLTVV.

This chain joins TRBV21-1 and TRBJ1-1. TRBV21-1 is a pseudogene locus. The CDR3 sequence is 14 residues long. DNA for the CDR3: TGTGCCAGCAGCAAACGGACCATGAACACTGAAGCTTTCTTT. Amino acids: CASSKRTMNTEAFF.

This clonotype was seen many times. The rearrangement joins TRBV7-2 to TRBJ1-5; D possibly corresponds to TRBD1 (6 bases). The CDR3 spans 15 residues. Trimming removed 1 base at V and 2 bases at J, with 9 bases between. Germline lookup yields CDR1 SGHTA and CDR2 FQGNSA. The CDR3 loop reads CASSLDRAGNQPQHF. CDR3 sequence (DNA): TGTGCCAGCAGCTTAGACAGGGCGGGCAATCAGCCCCAGCATTTT.

About this clonotype: Just one base apart from a much larger clone, this may be a read error. This chain links TRBV4-1 with TRBJ2-3; the D call may be TRBD1 or TRBD2 (5 bases each). Looked up from germline, CDR1 is MGHRA and CDR2 is YSYEKL. The V and J ends lost 3 bases and 0 bases respectively, with 13 bases between them. This CDR3 comprises 16 residues. In DNA, the CDR3 is TGCGCCAGCAGCCACTCCGGGACCATTAGCACAGATACGCAGTATTTT. Translated, it gives CASSHSGTISTDTQYF.

This clonotype came up a few times. V usage is TRBV5-6 and J usage is TRBJ2-1; 11 bases are a match to TRBD2. The CDR3 consists of 15 residues. The V gene's germline CDR1 is SGHDT and CDR2 YYEEEE. J was trimmed by 9 bases and V by 4 bases; bases with no gene match: 9. CDR3 in amino acids: CASSRPSGGLGEQFF. CDR3 DNA: TGTGCCAGCAGCCGTCCTAGCGGGGGGCTCGGTGAGCAGTTCTTC.

The chain carries TRBV12-3 or TRBV12-4 and TRBJ1-6; tentative D call: TRBD1 (6 bases). The CDR3 contains 13 residues. Trimming left V 4 bases short and J 10 bases short, with 11 bases between. CDR3 region: CASSSGANSPLHF. As DNA, the CDR3 is TGTGCCAGCAGTTCGGGGGCCAACTCACCCCTCCACTTT.

The table lists this clonotype with a count of one. Germline and junction disagree at one end, which may indicate a read error. This CDR3 is CASRRNLGDREYSNRPQHF. The DNA for the CDR3 is TGTGCCAGCAGAAGGAACCTGGGGGACAGGGAATATAGCAATCGGCCCCAGCATTTT. The V call is TRBV7-3, the J call TRBJ1-5, with TRBD1 matching 9 bases. Germline values: CDR1 SGHTA, CDR2 FQGTGA. The CDR3 length is 19 residues.

The chain uses TRBV30 and TRBJ2-3, with 8 bases matching TRBD2. J lost 4 bases, V lost 1 base, and 7 bases had no gene match. CDR3 length: 15 amino acids. CDR1 and CDR2 (germline): GTSNPN, SVGIG (reference sequence). The CDR3 protein is CAWSAGPGGADTQYF. CDR3 DNA: TGTGCCTGGAGTGCTGGCCCGGGAGGGGCAGATACGCAGTATTTT.

CDR3 amino acids: CATSDLAGGGNEQFF. DNA for the CDR3: TGTGCCACCAGTGATTTGGCAGGGGGAGGCAATGAGCAGTTCTTC. The chain employs TRBV24-1 and TRBJ2-1, with D perhaps matching TRBD1 (7 bases). The CDR3 contains 15 residues. The V gene lost 0 bases and the J gene lost 6 bases, with 11 bases spanning the gap. CDR1 and CDR2 (germline): KGHDR, SFDVKD.

This sequence joins TRBV25-1 and TRBJ2-5; D is unresolved. The CDR3 loop spans 15 amino acids. Germline V gives CDR1 MGHDK, CDR2 SYGVNS. With 3 bases removed from V and 3 bases from J, the gap between germline ends came to 14 bases. The CDR3 loop reads CASSEIGQSKETQYF. For the CDR3, the DNA is TGTGCCAGCAGTGAGATTGGGCAGAGCAAAGAGACCCAGTACTTC.

This clonotype was seen repeatedly, ten times or more. The chain carries TRBV9 and TRBJ2-2; 10 bases fit TRBD1. Germline CDR1 reads SGDLS; CDR2 reads YYNGEE. V dropped 4 bases and J dropped 5; count of bases not matched to a gene: 5. This CDR3 is built from 15 residues. In nucleotides, the CDR3 is TGTGCCAGCAGCACCCGGGACAGGGGAACCGGGGAGCTGTTTTTT. This sequence encodes CASSTRDRGTGELFF.

This sequence joins TRBV6-2 or TRBV6-3 and TRBJ2-2, with TRBD1 as a possible D gene (6 bases). The CDR3 has 14 residues. CDR1 is MNHEY, CDR2 SVGEGT, per germline. Trimming removed 8 bases from V and 3 bases from J, with 13 bases in between. This CDR3 is CASLLGAYTGELFF. The CDR3 nucleotides read TGTGCCAGCCTCTTGGGGGCCTACACCGGGGAGCTGTTTTTT.

Written as DNA, the CDR3 is TGTGCCAGCAGTTTAATGGGTGGTGAAGCTTTCTTT. This encodes CASSLMGGEAFF. V gene TRBV12-3 or TRBV12-4 combines with J gene TRBJ1-1; D gene ambiguous. V lost 2 bases and J lost 7, with 8 bases in between. This CDR3 spans 12 amino acids.

Written as DNA, the CDR3 is TGTGCCAGCTCACCTACGGTGGATGCCTACAATGAGCAGTTCTTC. It yields the protein CASSPTVDAYNEQFF. The chain links TRBV18 to TRBJ2-1; D remains unclear. The CDR3 is 15 amino acids. Germline V gene data show CDR1 as KGHSH and CDR2 as LQKENI. Trimming took off 3 bases at V and 2 bases at J, with 11 bases between the two ends.

The chain uses TRBV7-9 and TRBJ1-2, with D unresolved. The CDR3 covers 13 residues. Trimming shortened V by 5 bases and J by 4 bases, and 11 bases separated the two germline ends. Germline CDR1 reads SEHNR; CDR2 reads FQNEAQ (reference sequence). In nucleotides, the CDR3 is TGTGCCAGCAGCCCGCCGGACCGCTATGGCTACACCTTC. This sequence encodes CASSPPDRYGYTF.

The chain carries TRBV6-1 and TRBJ2-7, with D unresolved. V lost 0 bases to trimming and J lost 5 bases, with 14 bases between them. CDR1 MNHNS and CDR2 SASEGT come from the germline V gene. This CDR3 is 15 amino acids long. The CDR3 region is CASSEALSGVHEQYF. The CDR3 nucleotides read TGTGCCAGCAGTGAAGCGCTGTCTGGGGTCCACGAGCAGTACTTC.

Concerning this clonotype itself: One end of the junction varies from germline; a read error may be responsible. The rearrangement joins TRBV6-1 to TRBJ1-2, with D uncertain. The CDR3 has 13 amino acids. CDR1 is MNHNS, CDR2 SASEGT, per germline. For the CDR3, the DNA is TGTGCCAGCAGTGAAAGCGGCAGGAGTGGCCACACCTTC. Protein: CASSESGRSGHTF.

The gene calls are TRBV2 and TRBJ1-5; D not resolved. Trimming shortened V by 2 bases and J by 1 base, and 12 bases separated the two germline ends. Germline V CDR1 and CDR2: SNHLY, FYNNEI. The CDR3 contains 16 residues. The CDR3, as DNA: TGTGCCAGCAGTGAATTAGGTGTGGGAAGCAATCAGCCCCAGCATTTT. It encodes CASSELGVGSNQPQHF. Using reference TRBV2 and TRBJ1-5 for the parts outside the CDR3, the full variable domain is EPEVTQTPSHQVTQMGQEVILRCVPISNHLYFYWYRQILGQKVEFLVSFYNNEISEKSEIFDDQFSVERPDGSNFTLKIRSTKLEDSAMYFCASSELGVGSNQPQHFGDGTRLSIL.